This TCR beta chain was recovered during a study of siplizumab effects on memory and regulatory T cells. The study's findings and limits: Contribution to the alloresponse seemed major for naive T cells, which also seemed more diverse than memory cells. With siplizumab, cumulative frequency of CD4+ memory-derived alloreactive sequences dropped significantly. There were only a minor fraction of alloreactive clones that mapped to unstimulated subsets. The authors did not confirm suppressive function in proliferating Tregs from siplizumab cultures.

This clone was seen a handful of times. Its specificity is unknown. Profiled with immunoSEQ multiplex PCR; TCRdb holds only in-frame clones, not every one. Of some 100,000 clones detected, 92% appear once; the ten largest clones hold about 0.7%. CDR1 SGHTA and CDR2 FQGTGA come from the germline V gene. The CDR3 covers 17 residues. V shed 2 bases, J shed 1 base, and the junction held 3 bases outside the gene matches. The chain joins TRBV7-3 to TRBJ2-2; 11 bases fit TRBD2. This TCR derives from a human donor in good health. The sequencing input was Tregs sorted from blood. The CDR3 DNA sequence: TGTGCCAGCAGCTTACCCGGACTAGCGGGGAACACCGGGGAGCTGTTTTTT. Translation gives CASSLPGLAGNTGELFF.